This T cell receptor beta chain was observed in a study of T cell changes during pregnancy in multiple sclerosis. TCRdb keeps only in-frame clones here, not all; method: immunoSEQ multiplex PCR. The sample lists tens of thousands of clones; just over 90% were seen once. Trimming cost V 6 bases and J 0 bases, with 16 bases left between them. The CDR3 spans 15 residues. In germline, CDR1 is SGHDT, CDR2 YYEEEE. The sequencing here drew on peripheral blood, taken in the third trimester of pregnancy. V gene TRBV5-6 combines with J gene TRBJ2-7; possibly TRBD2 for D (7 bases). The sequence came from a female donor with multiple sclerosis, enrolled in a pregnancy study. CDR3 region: CASTLTGGPSYEQYF. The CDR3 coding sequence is TGTGCCAGCACCCTGACGGGGGGCCCCTCCTACGAGCAGTACTTC.